This passage covers 13 T cell receptor beta chains from one sample sequenced in a study of metastatic and nonmetastatic thyroid tumors. MiXCR re-clonotyped the PCR reads for TCRdb. The sample includes 22,000 or so clones, more than 20% of them seen just once. The entire patient cohort was treatment-naive prior to thyroid surgery. Specimen: blood. These receptors all come from a male donor with papillary thyroid cancer or a benign thyroid nodule (not recorded which). Some clones in this sample may be carry-over from other donors' samples.

This clone was recorded a few times. The CDR3 loop is CASSAGAHLQTQHF. CDR3 bases: TGTGCCAGCAGTGCAGGGGCCCACCTCCAGACCCAGCATTTT. The chain couples TRBV28 to TRBJ1-5; D possibly corresponds to TRBD1 (6 bases). V dropped 5 bases and J dropped 11 bases, with 19 bases sitting between them. In germline, CDR1 is MDHEN, CDR2 SYDVKM. The CDR3 extends over 14 amino acids.

This chain uses TRBV7-9 with TRBJ1-1; D is undetermined. This CDR3 comprises 14 residues. Germline assignment: CDR1 SEHNR and CDR2 FQNEAQ (reference sequence). V was shortened by 3 bases and J by 2 bases, with 10 bases between the two germline ends. CDR3 sequence (DNA): TGTGCCAGCAGCTTTGGGCATACCAACACTGAAGCTTTCTTT. Its protein product is CASSFGHTNTEAFF.

This clone was counted at least ten times. The chain joins TRBV30 to TRBJ1-1; TRBD1 is a possible D gene (6 bases). The CDR3 length is 14 residues. Germline V CDR1 and CDR2: GTSNPN, SVGIG (reference sequence). The ends were cut back, 0 bases at V and 0 bases at J, with 8 bases in the middle. CDR3 loop: CAWSVTGMNTEAFF. Written as DNA, the CDR3 is TGTGCCTGGAGTGTAACAGGGATGAACACTGAAGCTTTCTTT.

This clone was found a few times. J is TRBJ2-1 and V is TRBV6-1; 15 bases match TRBD2. CDR3 length equals 15 residues. Trimming at V came to 6 bases and at J to 7 bases, leaving 4 bases not matched to a gene. The germline gives CDR1 MNHNS, CDR2 SASEGT. The CDR3 nucleotides are TGTGCCAGCAGGCAGGGACTAGCGGGGGGAAATGAGCAGTTCTTC. Protein product: CASRQGLAGGNEQFF.

The sample holds many counts of this clone. This chain joins TRBV30 and TRBJ2-1; 8 nucleotides line up with TRBD2. From germline, CDR1 is GTSNPN and CDR2 SVGIG (reference sequence). The CDR3 is made up of 15 amino acids. V dropped 3 bases and J dropped 4; count of bases not matched to a gene: 8. The CDR3 reads CAWSNGRGKYNEQFF. In nucleotides, the CDR3 is TGTGCCTGGAGCAACGGGAGGGGGAAATACAATGAGCAGTTCTTC. Based on the CDR3 plus reference TRBV30 and TRBJ2-1, the full variable domain is SQTIHQWPATLVQPVGSPLSLECTVEGTSNPNLYWYRQAAGRGLQLLFYSVGIGQISSEVPQNLSASRPQDRQFILSSKKLLLSDSGFYLCAWSNGRGKYNEQFFGPGTRLTVL.

The chain is built from TRBV30 and TRBJ2-7; weak D call: TRBD2 (5 bases). Trimming took 1 base from V and 7 from J, leaving 23 bases between them. The germline gives CDR1 GTSNPN, CDR2 SVGIG (reference sequence). CDR3 length: 16 amino acids. The CDR3, as DNA: TGTGCCTGGAGTGAACTCCAGTGTGTACCTATAGCGGAGCAGTACTTC. Its translation is CAWSELQCVPIAEQYF. Full variable domain (missing parts from reference TRBV30 and TRBJ2-7): SQTIHQWPATLVQPVGSPLSLECTVEGTSNPNLYWYRQAAGRGLQLLFYSVGIGQISSEVPQNLSASRPQDRQFILSSKKLLLSDSGFYLCAWSELQCVPIAEQYFGPGTRLTVT.

This clone was counted ten times or more. The gene calls are TRBV12-3 or TRBV12-4 and TRBJ1-2; D is perhaps TRBD1 (5 bases). This CDR3 is 13 amino acids long. The V end lost 1 base, the J end lost 10 bases, and 13 bases lay between the germline ends. This CDR3 reads CASSLGSGDYYTF. The CDR3 DNA is TGTGCCAGCAGTTTAGGGTCCGGGGACTACTACACCTTC.

The V and J genes are TRBV27 and TRBJ2-7; unclear D gene. CDR1 is MNHEY, CDR2 SMNVEV, per germline (reference sequence). The V and J ends lost 5 bases and 0 bases respectively, with 8 bases between them. The CDR3 is 13 amino acids. The CDR3 loop is CASSLSFSYEQYF. The CDR3 coding sequence is TGTGCCAGCAGTCTCTCCTTCTCCTACGAGCAGTACTTC.

A remark on this clone: A much larger clone lies a single base off, so this may be a read error. This sample also contains other DNA sequences that code for the same CDR3. The chain employs TRBV4-1 and TRBJ1-1, with TRBD1 matching over 8 bases. CDR1 MGHRA and CDR2 YSYEKL come from the germline V gene. The CDR3 runs 15 residues. The CDR3 nucleotides read TGCGCCAGCAGCCTTATCACAGGGGGGGCCACTGAAGCTTTCTTC. Protein product: CASSLITGGATEAFF.

This clone was seen at least ten times. The chain employs TRBV11-1 and TRBJ2-7; tentatively, D is TRBD1 or TRBD2 (5 bases each). CDR1 is SGHAT, CDR2 FQDESV, per germline (reference sequence). This CDR3 is 14 amino acids long. The germline V and J ends were trimmed by 5 bases and 0 bases, with 11 bases remaining between them. The CDR3 coding sequence is TGTGCCAGCAGCCGGGACCGACTCTCCTACGAGCAGTACTTC. It codes for CASSRDRLSYEQYF. Looking up the rest from reference TRBV11-1 and TRBJ2-7 gives the full variable domain: EAEVAQSPRYKITEKSQAVAFWCDPISGHATLYWYRQILGQGPELLVQFQDESVVDDSQLPKDRFSAERLKGVDSTLKIQPAELGDSAMYLCASSRDRLSYEQYFGPGTRLTVT.

A few counts support this clone. J is TRBJ2-3 and V is TRBV15, with 9 bases aligning to TRBD2. The CDR3 totals 14 residues. Looked up from germline, CDR1 is LNHNV and CDR2 is YYDKDF (reference sequence). V gave up 6 bases and J gave up 3 bases; unmatched junction bases: 4. In nucleotides, the CDR3 is TGTGCCACCAGTCTAGCGGGGAGGACAGATACGCAGTATTTT. Protein product: CATSLAGRTDTQYF.

The chain combines TRBV5-6 with TRBJ1-5; possibly TRBD1 for D (6 bases). Trimming removed 5 bases at V and 5 bases at J, with 17 bases between. The CDR3 is 15 residues long. Germline values: CDR1 SGHDT, CDR2 YYEEEE. In DNA, the CDR3 is TGTGCCAGCAGGCTACAGGGAATGAGCGATCAGCCCCAGCATTTT. It encodes CASRLQGMSDQPQHF.

The V call is TRBV6-1, the J call TRBJ2-1; no clear D gene. CDR3 length equals 13 residues. Trimming took 2 bases from V and 5 from J, leaving 7 bases between them. The germline V gene has CDR1 MNHNS and CDR2 SASEGT. The CDR3 DNA reads TGTGCCAGCAGTGAAAAGGAGAACAATGAGCAGTTCTTC. Translating gives CASSEKENNEQFF.